This T cell receptor (beta chain) was identified during a study of molecular identifiers for immune sequencing clone quantification. At the level of the study: Replicate RNA from about 20,000 or 100,000 naive CD8 T cells formed five aliquots; four were sequenced.

TCRdb reanalysed the PCR reads using MiXCR and keeps one entry per CDR3 protein. The profile shows some 91,000 distinct CDR3 sequences, 20% to 25% of them singletons. Ten or more counts support this clonotype. This CDR3 is 12 amino acids long. V dropped 4 bases and J dropped 7 bases, with 14 bases sitting between them. CDR1 is GTSNPN and CDR2 is SVGIG in the germline V gene (reference sequence). The V gene is TRBV30, the J gene TRBJ2-7, with D possibly TRBD1 on 6 matching bases. The sequencing input was naive CD8+ T cells from blood, with Jurkat cell RNA spiked in. Regarding subset: FACS-sorted CD8+CD4-CCR7+CD45RA+ naive T cells. The receptor was derived from a human donor in good health. Some libraries in this study had Jurkat cell RNA spiked in. The CDR3 reads CAWNGQQKEQYF. The CDR3 bases are TGTGCCTGGAACGGACAGCAGAAGGAGCAGTACTTC.